The clone carrying this T cell receptor (beta chain) was counted at least ten times. Its matching antigen is unknown. RNA transcripts served as the template for amplifying TCR beta CDR3 regions. HTBI primers were the set used in a first-round RT-PCR of the TCR CDR3. Using its own MiXCR run on the multiplex PCR reads, TCRdb lists one record per CDR3 protein. The table lists 600,000 to 700,000 distinct CDR3 sequences, roughly 14% of them singletons. The source of the sample is a study of T cells in Graves' hyperthyroidism and ophthalmopathy. Whole-study results and caveats: Most thyroid clonotypes that were expanded above 0.001 also turned up in blood. Before onset, ophthalmopathy was predicted by the model a median 6.5 months earlier.

Those patients with uncontrolled infection, other autoimmune disease, pregnancy or lactation were excluded. Fresh peripheral blood, 7.5 to 10 ml of it, supplied the PBMCs. The V and J ends lost 3 bases and 4 bases, in that order; junction bases with no gene match: 4. The V gene's germline CDR1 is MDHEN and CDR2 SYDVKM. The CDR3 runs 14 residues. The TCR originated in a woman aged 40 to 50 with Graves' ophthalmopathy. The chain joins TRBV28 to TRBJ1-1; 8 bases are a match to TRBD1. The sequenced sample was blood. The CDR3 DNA reads TGTGCCAGCAGTTTTCCCCAGGGGGCCACTGAAGCTTTCTTT. As protein: CASSFPQGATEAFF.